This entry features one T cell receptor (beta chain) sequence. Its cognate antigen has yet to be identified. One base away there is no much larger clone; base qualities are not given. The data were obtained in a study of blood T cells in healthy people across ages (dated by TCRdb to between 2014 and 2017). For the study in its entirety: In model experiments, roughly one uniquely barcoded TCR beta cDNA molecule per two T cells was captured by template switching. The study measured age-related changes in TCR beta repertoire diversity using deep sequencing normalized with unique cDNA molecular identifiers. The donors were split into four age groups: young (average around 17 years), middle-aged (39), aged (roughly 65) and long-lived (roughly 80). To avoid experimental bias, donors of different ages were spread randomly across the sequencing lanes. Using the same blood draw, the study looked at two additional independent replicas of 1 million unique cDNA reads for two donors, one aged 18 to 30 and the other aged 80 or older.

Sequences KGHSH (CDR1) and LQKENI (CDR2) are obtained from the germline V gene. V was cut back by 6 bases and J by 3 bases, leaving a gap of 15 bases between them. The CDR3 runs 15 residues from the cysteine to the phenylalanine. The sequence is cut down to CDR3 DNA, 45 bases in frame from base 1. The method was 5' RACE. This sample was sequenced with an Illumina HiSeq 2500. A second roughly 6 to 11 cycle PCR used a sample-barcoded 5' primer and a J-beta primer mix. Each TCR beta cDNA molecule received a unique molecular identifier from a template-switch 5' adaptor carrying 12 random nucleotides. At least 2.5 million CDR3-containing paired-end reads were obtained from each sample. First-strand cDNA synthesis was performed from all RNA using the Mint cDNA synthesis kit, with priming by a TRBC-specific oligonucleotide. All cDNA was treated with uracil-DNA glycosylase and then went through a first 18-cycle PCR with the universal primers M1SS and BC2_uni_R. Per the original workflow: Normalization of each sample was performed by random selection of 1 million high-quality reads, each carrying a distinct molecular identifier. Instead of being binned into consensus sequences, reads with shared molecular identifiers were discarded. MiTCR, set to a Q25 quality threshold and the strictest error-elimination algorithm, was used for CDR3 identification, clonotype clustering and error correction. Lower-bound total TCR beta diversity was estimated with a nonparametric unseen species model using Euler transformation. TCRdb reanalyzed the raw reads on its own, using fastp at Q25 for trimming and MiXCR for clone calling, and kept in-frame beta chains. For every CDR3 protein sequence, its rows merge into one entry that carries the most common genes and DNA. TCRdb assigned the V and J calls; the authors' analysis was not used. The sample table holds fewer than 950,000 distinct CDR3 sequences, of which around 34% were seen once. The top ten constitute approximately 12% of the sample.

The roughly 37 donors, aged about 6 to 100 years, were systemically healthy Caucasian individuals from Russia. Each donor gave 8 to 10 milliliters of peripheral blood, collected into EDTA-treated Vacutainer tubes. Ficoll-Paque density-gradient centrifugation was used to isolate PBMCs, with at least 7 million obtained per sample. Total RNA was extracted from PBMCs with Trizol reagent, with at least 5 micrograms obtained per sample. Naive CD45RAhigh/CD27high T cell percentages were measured by flow cytometry on a PBMC aliquot from every donor. Findings and caveats that apply to the study as a whole: Total diversity estimates from one million sequenced T cells were considered lower bounds and underestimates. A strong correlation was found between observed TCR beta diversity and the percentage of naive T cells measured by flow cytometry. Because the CMV infection status of the donors was unknown, age-related changes in expanded clonotypes may potentially have been confounded. Since profiling was done on bulk unsorted PBMCs, naive and antigen-experienced compartments could not be conclusively compared. Observed TCR beta diversity per million T cells fell roughly linearly with age, and a significant reduction was already apparent by age around 40. The long-lived group showed more naive CD4+ T cells, fewer expanded clones and increased TCR diversity than the aged group, suggesting age selection.

The sequence is built from TRBV18 and TRBJ1-5; the D gene is unclear. Sequenced sample: blood. This clonotype was obtained from a man in his late teens or twenties in good health. The DNA reads as follows: TGTGCCAGCTCCCCGGGCCCCACAGTCAATCAGCCCCAGCATTTT. It specifies CASSPGPTVNQPQHF.